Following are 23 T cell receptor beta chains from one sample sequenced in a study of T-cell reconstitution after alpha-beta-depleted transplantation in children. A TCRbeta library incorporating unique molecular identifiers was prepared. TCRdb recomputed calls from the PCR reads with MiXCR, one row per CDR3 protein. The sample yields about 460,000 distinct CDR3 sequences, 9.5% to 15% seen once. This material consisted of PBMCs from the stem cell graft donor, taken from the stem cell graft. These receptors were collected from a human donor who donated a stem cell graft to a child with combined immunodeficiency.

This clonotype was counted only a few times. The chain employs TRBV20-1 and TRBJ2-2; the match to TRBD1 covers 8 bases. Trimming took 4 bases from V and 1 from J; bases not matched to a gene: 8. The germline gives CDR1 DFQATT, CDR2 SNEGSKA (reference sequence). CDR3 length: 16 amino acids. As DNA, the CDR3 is TGCAGTGCTACGTCGTATGGGACAGGGAACACCGGGGAGCTGTTTTTT. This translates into CSATSYGTGNTGELFF.

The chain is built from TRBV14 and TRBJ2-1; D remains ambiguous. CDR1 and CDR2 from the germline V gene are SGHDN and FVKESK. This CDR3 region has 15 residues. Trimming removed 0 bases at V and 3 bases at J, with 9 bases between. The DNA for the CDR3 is TGTGCCAGCAGCCAAGAATCTGGGGTCTACAATGAGCAGTTCTTC. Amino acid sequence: CASSQESGVYNEQFF.

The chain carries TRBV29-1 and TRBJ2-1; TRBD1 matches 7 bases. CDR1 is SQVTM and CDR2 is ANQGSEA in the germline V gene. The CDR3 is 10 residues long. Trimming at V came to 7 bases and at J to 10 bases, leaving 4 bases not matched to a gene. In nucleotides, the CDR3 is TGCAGCGCCAAGACAGGGGAGCAGTTCTTC. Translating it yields CSAKTGEQFF.

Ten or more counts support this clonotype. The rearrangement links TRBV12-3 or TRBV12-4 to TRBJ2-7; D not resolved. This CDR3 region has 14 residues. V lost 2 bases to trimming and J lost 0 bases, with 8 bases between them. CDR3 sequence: CASSLLLGSYEQYF. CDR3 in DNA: TGTGCCAGCAGTTTACTTCTGGGCTCCTACGAGCAGTACTTC.

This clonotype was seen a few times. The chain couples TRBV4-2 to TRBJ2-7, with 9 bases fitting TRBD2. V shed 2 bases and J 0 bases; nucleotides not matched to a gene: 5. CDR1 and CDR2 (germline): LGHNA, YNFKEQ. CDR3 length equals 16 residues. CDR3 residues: CASSQRSGGFSYEQYF. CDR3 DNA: TGTGCCAGCAGCCAAAGAAGCGGGGGGTTCTCCTACGAGCAGTACTTC.

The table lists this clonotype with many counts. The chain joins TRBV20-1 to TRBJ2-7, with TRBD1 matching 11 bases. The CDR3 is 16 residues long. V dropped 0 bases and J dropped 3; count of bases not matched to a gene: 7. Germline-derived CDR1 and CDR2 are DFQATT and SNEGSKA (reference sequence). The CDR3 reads CSARDWDGTGGYEQYF. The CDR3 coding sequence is TGCAGTGCTAGAGATTGGGACGGGACAGGGGGCTACGAGCAGTACTTC.

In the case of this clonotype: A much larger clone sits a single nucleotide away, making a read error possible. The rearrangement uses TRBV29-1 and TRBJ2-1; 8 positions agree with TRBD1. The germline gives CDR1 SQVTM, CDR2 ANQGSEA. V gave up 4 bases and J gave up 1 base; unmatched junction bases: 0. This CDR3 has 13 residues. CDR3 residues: CSVGTGSYNEQFF. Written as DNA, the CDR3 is TGCAGCGTTGGGACAGGGTCCTACAATGAGCAGTTCTTC.

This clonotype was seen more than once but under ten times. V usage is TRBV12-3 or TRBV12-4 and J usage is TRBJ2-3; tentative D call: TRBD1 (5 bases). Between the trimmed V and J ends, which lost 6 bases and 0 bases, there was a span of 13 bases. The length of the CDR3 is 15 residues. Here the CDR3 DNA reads TGTGCCAGCAGCCCGCCCGGACACAGCACAGATACGCAGTATTTT. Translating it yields CASSPPGHSTDTQYF.

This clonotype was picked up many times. The DNA of the CDR3 is TGTGCCAGCAGCCAAGAATGGGACCGTCAAGCAGATACGCAGTATTTT. Protein: CASSQEWDRQADTQYF. V usage is TRBV4-2 and J usage is TRBJ2-3, with D perhaps TRBD1 or TRBD2 (5 bases each). The CDR3 has 16 residues. The germline V gene has CDR1 LGHNA and CDR2 YNFKEQ. Trimming removed 0 bases at V and 4 bases at J, with 14 bases between.

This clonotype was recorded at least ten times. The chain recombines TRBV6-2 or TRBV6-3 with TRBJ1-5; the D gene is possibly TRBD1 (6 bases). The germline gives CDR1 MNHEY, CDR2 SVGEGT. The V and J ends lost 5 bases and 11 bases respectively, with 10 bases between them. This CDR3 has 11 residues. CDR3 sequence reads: CASSQGTSQHF. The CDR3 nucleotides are TGTGCCAGCAGTCAGGGGACATCCCAGCATTTT.

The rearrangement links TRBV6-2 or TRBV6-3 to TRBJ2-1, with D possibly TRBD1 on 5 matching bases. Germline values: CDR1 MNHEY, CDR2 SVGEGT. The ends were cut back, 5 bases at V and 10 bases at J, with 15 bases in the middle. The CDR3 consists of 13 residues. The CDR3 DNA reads TGTGCCAGCAGTCTACTCCTCAGGGCGGAGCAGTTCTTC. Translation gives CASSLLLRAEQFF.

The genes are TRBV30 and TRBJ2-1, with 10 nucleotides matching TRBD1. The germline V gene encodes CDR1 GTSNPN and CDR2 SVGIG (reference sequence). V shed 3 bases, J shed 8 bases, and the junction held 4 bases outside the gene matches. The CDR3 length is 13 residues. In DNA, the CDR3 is TGTGCCTGGAGGGACAGGGGGAGTCATGAGCAGTTCTTC. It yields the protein CAWRDRGSHEQFF.

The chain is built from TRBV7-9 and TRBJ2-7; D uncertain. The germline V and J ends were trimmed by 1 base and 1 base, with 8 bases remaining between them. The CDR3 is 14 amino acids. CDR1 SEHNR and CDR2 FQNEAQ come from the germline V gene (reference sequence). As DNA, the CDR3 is TGTGCCAGCAGCTTAGAATCAGTATCCTACGAGCAGTACTTC. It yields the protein CASSLESVSYEQYF. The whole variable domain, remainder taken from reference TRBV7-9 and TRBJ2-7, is DTGVSQNPRHKITKRGQNVTFRCDPISEHNRLYWYRQTLGQGPEFLTYFQNEAQLEKSRLLSDRFSAERPKGSFSTLEIQRTEQGDSAMYLCASSLESVSYEQYFGPGTRLTVT.

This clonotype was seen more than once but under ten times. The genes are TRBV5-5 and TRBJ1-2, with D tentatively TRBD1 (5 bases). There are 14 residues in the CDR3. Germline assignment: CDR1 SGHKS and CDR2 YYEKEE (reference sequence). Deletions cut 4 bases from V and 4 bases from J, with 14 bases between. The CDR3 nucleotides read TGTGCCAGCAGCGGTACAGGCGGCCTCTATGGCTACACCTTC. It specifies CASSGTGGLYGYTF.

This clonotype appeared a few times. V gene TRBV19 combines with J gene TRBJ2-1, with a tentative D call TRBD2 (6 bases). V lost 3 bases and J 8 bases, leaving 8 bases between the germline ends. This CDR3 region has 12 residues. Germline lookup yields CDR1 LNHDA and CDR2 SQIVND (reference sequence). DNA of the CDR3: TGTGCCAGTAGTATTGAGCGGGATGAGCAGTTCTTC. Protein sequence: CASSIERDEQFF.

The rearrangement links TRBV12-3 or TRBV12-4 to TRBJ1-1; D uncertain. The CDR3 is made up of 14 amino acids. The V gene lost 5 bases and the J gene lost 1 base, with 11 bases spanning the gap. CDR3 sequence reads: CASSPPGGNTEAFF. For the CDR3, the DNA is TGTGCCAGCAGTCCCCCAGGTGGGAACACTGAAGCTTTCTTT.

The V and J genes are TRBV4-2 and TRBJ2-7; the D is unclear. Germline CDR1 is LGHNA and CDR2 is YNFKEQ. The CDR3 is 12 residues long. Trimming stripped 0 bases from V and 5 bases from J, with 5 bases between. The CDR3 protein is CASSQDWDEQYF. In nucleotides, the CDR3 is TGTGCCAGCAGCCAAGACTGGGACGAGCAGTACTTC.

CDR3 protein: CSAHAMGAQETQYF. CDR3 coding DNA: TGCAGTGCTCACGCGATGGGAGCTCAAGAGACCCAGTACTTC. The chain has TRBV20-1 and TRBJ2-5, with D possibly matching TRBD2 (5 bases). The germline CDR1 and CDR2 sequences are DFQATT and SNEGSKA (reference sequence). CDR3 length: 14 residues. With 5 bases removed from V and 2 bases from J, the gap between germline ends came to 15 bases.

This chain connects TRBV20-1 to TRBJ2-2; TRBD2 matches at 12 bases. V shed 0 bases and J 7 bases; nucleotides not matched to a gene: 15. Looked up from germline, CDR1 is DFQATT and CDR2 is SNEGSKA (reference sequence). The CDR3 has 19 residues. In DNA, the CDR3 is TGCAGTGCTAGAGATGTGGAGGCTAGCGGGAGGGCCGTGAGCGGGGAGCTGTTTTTT. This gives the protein CSARDVEASGRAVSGELFF.

Written as DNA, the CDR3 is TGTGCCAGCACTGCGACAGGGTCCTATGGCTACACCTTC. Translated: CASTATGSYGYTF. The genes are TRBV6-1 and TRBJ1-2, with 7 bases fitting TRBD1. CDR1 and CDR2 from the germline V gene are MNHNS and SASEGT. V dropped 7 bases and J dropped 4; count of bases not matched to a gene: 6. The CDR3 length is 13 residues.

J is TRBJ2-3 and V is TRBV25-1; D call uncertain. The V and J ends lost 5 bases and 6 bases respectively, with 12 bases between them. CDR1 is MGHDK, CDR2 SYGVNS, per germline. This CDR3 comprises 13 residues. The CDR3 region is CASSFHNLDTQYF. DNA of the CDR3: TGTGCCAGCAGTTTCCACAACCTGGATACGCAGTATTTT.

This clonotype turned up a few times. Here the CDR3 reads CSVDLAGANVLTF. In DNA, the CDR3 is TGCAGCGTTGATTTAGCTGGGGCCAACGTCCTGACTTTC. The chain joins TRBV29-1 to TRBJ2-6, with D uncertain. Germline CDR1 reads SQVTM; CDR2 reads ANQGSEA. This CDR3 is 13 amino acids long. Trimming shortened V by 3 bases and J by 2 bases, and 5 bases separated the two germline ends.

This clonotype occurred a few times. As DNA, the CDR3 is TGTGCCAGCAGGAAGACTAGCGGGGGGGCCTACACCGGGGAGCTGTTTTTT. It specifies CASRKTSGGAYTGELFF. The chain uses TRBV3-1 and TRBJ2-2, with TRBD2 matching over 14 bases. Per germline, CDR1 LGHDT and CDR2 YNNKEL (reference sequence). V trimming: 6 bases; J trimming: 3 bases; junction bases outside the gene matches: 6. The CDR3 runs to 17 residues.